These 17 T cell receptor beta chains originate from one sample sequenced in a study of CD4+ T cells in melanoma. Measured with immunoSEQ multiplex PCR; TCRdb has only the in-frame clones, and not every one. The data contain roughly 150,000 clones, around 90% of them singletons. Receptors were obtained from a human donor with melanoma.

The CDR3 sequence is CASSERRGGAYTQYF. As DNA, the CDR3 is TGTGCCAGCAGCGAACGGCGCGGGGGGGCCTATACGCAGTATTTT. V and J are TRBV9 and TRBJ2-3; 9 bases are a match to TRBD2. The V segment lost 3 bases and the J segment 7 bases; nucleotides outside the gene matches: 9. The length of the CDR3 is 15 residues. The germline gives CDR1 SGDLS, CDR2 YYNGEE.

The rearrangement uses TRBV5-1 and TRBJ2-5, with D maybe TRBD2 (5 bases). CDR1 is SGHRS and CDR2 is YFSETQ in the germline V gene. V lost 4 bases and J lost 4, with 14 bases in between. This CDR3 contains 14 residues. The CDR3 spells CASSDTGLTETQYF. The CDR3 coding sequence is TGCGCCAGCAGCGACACGGGGTTGACAGAGACCCAGTACTTC.

The table lists this clone with many counts. The chain is built from TRBV19 and TRBJ1-1; tentatively, D is TRBD1 (6 bases). Germline loops: CDR1 LNHDA, CDR2 SQIVND (reference sequence). With 8 bases removed from V and 1 base from J, the gap between germline ends came to 11 bases. The CDR3 is 13 residues long. The DNA for the CDR3 is TGTGCCAGTCAGTGGACAGCGAACACTGAAGCTTTCTTT. It translates to CASQWTANTEAFF.

The chain links TRBV6-1 to TRBJ2-7, with a possible D match to TRBD1 (6 bases). Per germline, CDR1 MNHNS and CDR2 SASEGT. Trimming took 5 bases from V and 5 from J, leaving 16 bases between them. The CDR3 covers 14 residues. CDR3 DNA: TGTGCCAGCAGTACAGGGAACCCGCCCAACGAGCAGTACTTC. Amino acid sequence: CASSTGNPPNEQYF.

The V gene is TRBV18, the J gene TRBJ2-1, with 9 bases that match TRBD1. CDR3 length: 15 amino acids. Trimming at V came to 2 bases and at J to 7 bases, leaving 6 bases not matched to a gene. Per germline, CDR1 KGHSH and CDR2 LQKENI. The CDR3 DNA reads as TGTGCCAGCTCACCATACCGGGACAGGGTGAATGAGCAGTTCTTC. Its translation: CASSPYRDRVNEQFF.

The chain's CDR3 is CASSFRAGPQAFF. In DNA form, the CDR3 reads TGTGCCAGCAGTTTCAGGGCGGGTCCCCAAGCTTTCTTT. The chain combines TRBV6-5 with TRBJ1-1, with D possibly being TRBD1 (5 bases). The CDR3 sequence is 13 residues long. The germline gives CDR1 MNHEY, CDR2 SVGAGI. V was trimmed by 4 bases and J by 9 bases, leaving 15 bases between them.

J is TRBJ2-5 and V is TRBV7-9; tentative D call: TRBD2 (6 bases). Per the germline V gene, CDR1 is SEHNR and CDR2 is FQNEAQ (reference sequence). This CDR3 has 15 residues. The V gene lost 0 bases and the J gene lost 1 base, with 9 bases spanning the gap. The CDR3 loop is CASSLAGEAQETQYF. The CDR3 DNA reads as TGTGCCAGCAGCTTAGCAGGGGAGGCCCAAGAGACCCAGTACTTC.

This chain connects TRBV27 to TRBJ2-2, with 8 bases aligning to TRBD1. This CDR3 contains 15 residues. Unmatched junction bases numbered 4, after V lost 5 bases and J lost 2 bases. The germline gives CDR1 MNHEY, CDR2 SMNVEV (reference sequence). The CDR3, as DNA: TGTGCCAGCAGTGGGGACAGGAGCAACACCGGGGAGCTGTTTTTT. Encoded protein: CASSGDRSNTGELFF.

The rearrangement links TRBV4-1 to TRBJ2-7, with no clear D. The CDR3 has 14 residues. CDR1 MGHRA and CDR2 YSYEKL come from the germline V gene. Deletions cut 1 base from V and 5 bases from J, with 12 bases between. The CDR3 DNA is TGCGCCAGCAGCCAAGGGGCAGTTGGGGACGAGCAGTACTTC. It codes for CASSQGAVGDEQYF.

J is TRBJ1-2 and V is TRBV14; no definite D call. V was cut by 4 bases and J by 6 bases, with 21 bases left in between. Germline V CDR1 and CDR2: SGHDN, FVKESK. The length of the CDR3 is 16 residues. The CDR3 protein is CASSRLGRGSSNGYTF. The CDR3 region has the DNA TGTGCCAGCAGCCGACTTGGACGGGGAAGTAGTAATGGCTACACCTTC.

This sequence joins TRBV7-3 and TRBJ2-2; D may be TRBD1 (5 bases). Germline V gives CDR1 SGHTA, CDR2 FQGTGA. Between the trimmed V and J ends, which lost 5 bases and 7 bases, there was a span of 17 bases. The CDR3 runs 15 residues. The CDR3 region is CASSPMGRAVGELFF. The CDR3, as DNA: TGTGCCAGCAGCCCCATGGGCAGGGCCGTCGGGGAGCTGTTTTTT.

The chain couples TRBV18 to TRBJ1-2, with 7 bases fitting TRBD1. Trimming cost V 4 bases and J 8 bases; bases outside gene matches: 7. CDR1 is KGHSH and CDR2 is LQKENI in the germline V gene. This CDR3 is 13 amino acids long. CDR3 coding DNA: TGTGCCAGCTCACTAACAGGGGCGGAGGGCTACACCTTC. This translates into CASSLTGAEGYTF.

The chain carries TRBV7-9 and TRBJ2-1, with 11 bases identical to TRBD1. This CDR3 has 16 residues. CDR1 is SEHNR and CDR2 is FQNEAQ in the germline V gene (reference sequence). Losses at the gene ends were 0 bases for V and 7 bases for J; bases not matched to a gene: 5. In nucleotides, the CDR3 is TGTGCCAGCAGCTTAGCTCGGGACAGGGGGGTTAATGAGCAGTTCTTC. Its translation is CASSLARDRGVNEQFF.

CDR3 region: CAWSVAGESKYGYTF. CDR3 nucleotide sequence: TGTGCCTGGAGTGTCGCCGGGGAGAGTAAATATGGCTACACCTTC. The chain uses TRBV30 and TRBJ1-2; D uncertain. Trimming took off 0 bases at V and 5 bases at J, with 16 bases between the two ends. CDR1 is GTSNPN and CDR2 is SVGIG in the germline V gene (reference sequence). This CDR3 has 15 amino acids. Drawing the rest from reference TRBV30 and TRBJ1-2, the complete variable domain is SQTIHQWPATLVQPVGSPLSLECTVEGTSNPNLYWYRQAAGRGLQLLFYSVGIGQISSEVPQNLSASRPQDRQFILSSKKLLLSDSGFYLCAWSVAGESKYGYTFGSGTRLTVV.

The J gene is TRBJ1-1, the V gene TRBV11-2; D possibly corresponds to TRBD1 (5 bases). V was shortened by 3 bases and J by 3 bases, with 14 bases between the two germline ends. The germline gives CDR1 SGHAT, CDR2 FQNNGV. This CDR3 contains 15 residues. The DNA of the CDR3 is TGTGCCAGCAGCTTGAGGGCGGGGGTCGACACTGAAGCTTTCTTT. Its protein is CASSLRAGVDTEAFF.

The gene calls are TRBV4-1 and TRBJ1-6; unclear D gene. The germline V gene encodes CDR1 MGHRA and CDR2 YSYEKL. The CDR3 spans 18 residues. The V gene lost 1 base and the J gene lost 0 bases, with 13 bases spanning the gap. CDR3 in amino acids: CASSQASQALSYNSPLHF. The CDR3 DNA reads TGCGCCAGCAGCCAAGCGAGTCAGGCACTCTCCTATAATTCACCCCTCCACTTT.

This rearrangement joins TRBV19 to TRBJ1-5, with no clear D. Trimming cost V 7 bases and J 2 bases, with 3 bases left between them. The CDR3 is 11 amino acids. CDR1 is LNHDA and CDR2 is SQIVND in the germline V gene (reference sequence). The CDR3 nucleotides read TGTGCCAGTAAAGGCAATCAGCCCCAGCATTTT. It translates to CASKGNQPQHF.